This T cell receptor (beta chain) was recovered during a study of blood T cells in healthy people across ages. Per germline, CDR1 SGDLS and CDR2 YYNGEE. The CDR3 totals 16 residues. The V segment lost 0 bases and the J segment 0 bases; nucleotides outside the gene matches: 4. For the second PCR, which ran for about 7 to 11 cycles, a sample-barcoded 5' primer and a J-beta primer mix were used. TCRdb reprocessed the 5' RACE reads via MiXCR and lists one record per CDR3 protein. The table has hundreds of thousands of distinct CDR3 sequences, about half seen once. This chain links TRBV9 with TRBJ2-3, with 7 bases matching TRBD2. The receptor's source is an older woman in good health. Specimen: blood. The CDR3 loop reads CASSVASGSSTDTQYF. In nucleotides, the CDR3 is TGTGCCAGCAGCGTAGCTAGCGGATCTAGCACAGATACGCAGTATTTT. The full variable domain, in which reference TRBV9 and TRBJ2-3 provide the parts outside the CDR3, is DSGVTQTPKHLITATGQRVTLRCSPRSGDLSVYWYQQSLDQGLQFLIQYYNGEERAKGNILERFSAQQFPDLHSELNLSSLELGDSALYFCASSVASGSSTDTQYFGPGTRLTVL.